A single sample is the source of the 30 T cell receptor beta chains below, sequenced in a study of T-cell reconstitution after alpha-beta-depleted transplantation in children. During its preparation, the TCRbeta library received unique molecular identifiers. From the PCR reads, TCRdb called clonotypes with MiXCR, one entry per CDR3 protein. The table records some 76,000 distinct CDR3 sequences, 11% of them present only once. The sequencing used PBMCs, collected before TCRalphabeta/CD19-depleted stem cell transplant. Source of these receptors: a boy between 5 and 17 years old with acute myeloid leukemia, due to receive a stem cell transplant.

In this sample, this clonotype turned up many times. The rearrangement joins TRBV29-1 to TRBJ2-1, with D possibly being TRBD1 (5 bases). Germline V gene lookup returns CDR1 SQVTM and CDR2 ANQGSEA. Between the trimmed V and J ends, which lost 2 bases and 0 bases, there was a span of 14 bases. The CDR3 spans 16 residues. The DNA for the CDR3 is TGCAGCGTTGAAAGTTCGGAGCAGGGCTCCTACAATGAGCAGTTCTTC. Translation: CSVESSEQGSYNEQFF.

This clonotype was observed at least ten times. J is TRBJ1-2 and V is TRBV9, with 7 bases identical to TRBD1. The CDR3 is made up of 16 amino acids. J lost 4 bases, V lost 4 bases, and 13 bases had no gene match. Looked up from germline, CDR1 is SGDLS and CDR2 is YYNGEE. The CDR3 loop is CASSPRSTGISYGYTF. For the CDR3, the DNA is TGTGCCAGCAGCCCCCGATCGACAGGGATTAGCTATGGCTACACCTTC.

The chain employs TRBV21-1 and TRBJ2-3. TRBV21-1 is tagged as a pseudogene. The CDR3 loop spans 9 amino acids. CDR3 in amino acids: CASTDTQYF. In DNA, the CDR3 is TGTGCCAGCACAGATACGCAGTATTTT.

The sample holds many counts of this clonotype. The chain uses TRBV7-6 and TRBJ2-1; a weak D match, TRBD2 (5 bases). The CDR3 runs to 17 residues. CDR1 and CDR2 from the germline V gene are SGHVS and FNYEAQ. V dropped 3 bases and J dropped 0 bases, with 15 bases sitting between them. The CDR3 DNA reads TGTGCCAGCAGCTTTTACCAGCGGACGAGCTCCTACAATGAGCAGTTCTTC. It translates to CASSFYQRTSSYNEQFF.

This clonotype was detected many times. This sequence joins TRBV28 and TRBJ2-1; 13 bases match TRBD2. This CDR3 contains 16 residues. V shed 4 bases and J 7 bases; nucleotides not matched to a gene: 7. CDR1 MDHEN and CDR2 SYDVKM come from the germline V gene. Written as DNA, the CDR3 is TGTGCCAGCAGTTCCGGACTAGCGGGAGTAAGAAATGAGCAGTTCTTC. Residues: CASSSGLAGVRNEQFF.

This clonotype has a count of ten or more. This chain connects TRBV10-3 to TRBJ2-5, with D hard to call. The CDR3 runs 12 residues. Trimming removed 2 bases from V and 5 bases from J, with 6 bases in between. CDR1 and CDR2 (germline): ENHRY, SYGVKD. CDR3 DNA sequence: TGTGCCATCAGTGAGGAGGCCGAGACCCAGTACTTC. It yields the protein CAISEEAETQYF.

This chain uses TRBV7-2 with TRBJ1-6; D is undetermined. The CDR3 contains 14 residues. Germline V gene lookup returns CDR1 SGHTA and CDR2 FQGNSA. Trimming removed 1 base from V and 6 bases from J, with 7 bases in between. DNA for the CDR3: TGTGCCAGCAGCTTAGACAGCCGTAATTCACCCCTCCACTTT. Amino acids: CASSLDSRNSPLHF.

The chain has TRBV4-3 and TRBJ2-2; maybe TRBD1 (6 bases). The V end was cut by 4 bases, the J end by 1 base, with 19 bases between. The CDR3 extends over 18 amino acids. Germline V lookup: CDR1 LGHNA, CDR2 YSLEER. CDR3 coding DNA: TGCGCCAGCAGCCGTTCCCTGACAGGCGGACAGAACACCGGGGAGCTGTTTTTT. It is translated as CASSRSLTGGQNTGELFF.

About this clonotype: A read error may be the cause here, since a much bigger clone is one base away. The rearrangement links TRBV7-8 to TRBJ2-1; TRBD2 might be the D (5 bases). With 5 bases removed from V and 0 bases from J, the gap between germline ends came to 11 bases. This CDR3 contains 15 residues. CDR1 is SGHVS, CDR2 FQNEAQ, per germline. The CDR3 sequence is CASSVLGSSYNEQFF. As DNA, the CDR3 is TGTGCCAGCAGCGTTTTGGGGAGCTCCTACAATGAGCAGTTCTTC.

This clonotype was seen repeatedly, ten times or more. The chain recombines TRBV24-1 with TRBJ2-1; either TRBD1 or TRBD2 may fit D (6 bases each). The CDR3 has 13 residues. Germline lookup yields CDR1 KGHDR and CDR2 SFDVKD. Between the trimmed V and J ends, which lost 9 bases and 8 bases, there was a span of 16 bases. CDR3 DNA sequence: TGTGCCACCGGGGGGCCCTACCGCGATGAGCAGTTCTTC. This translates into CATGGPYRDEQFF.

This clonotype was seen at least ten times. This chain's CDR3 is CASSPSTGINEQFF. CDR3 nucleotide sequence: TGTGCCAGCAGCCCTTCGACGGGGATCAATGAGCAGTTCTTC. The chain recombines TRBV12-3 or TRBV12-4 with TRBJ2-1; possibly TRBD2 for D (5 bases). Trimming shortened V by 6 bases and J by 6 bases, and 15 bases separated the two germline ends. The CDR3 runs 14 residues.

The table lists this clonotype with many counts. The chain has TRBV4-2 and TRBJ2-3; TRBD2 agrees at 8 bases. CDR3 length equals 17 residues. V shed 4 bases, J shed 4 bases, and the junction held 13 bases outside the gene matches. Germline-derived CDR1 and CDR2 are LGHNA and YNFKEQ. The CDR3 DNA follows: TGTGCCAGCAGCCTGACCATAGCGGGAATATATGCAGATACGCAGTATTTT. This gives the protein CASSLTIAGIYADTQYF.

This clonotype was counted at least ten times. This sequence joins TRBV7-2 and TRBJ2-5; 8 nucleotides agree with TRBD1. The CDR3 has 13 residues. From germline, CDR1 is SGHTA and CDR2 FQGNSA. Germline trimming cut 2 bases from V and 7 bases from J; bases unmatched to any gene: 3. DNA of the CDR3: TGTGCCAGCAGCTTAATAGGGACAGGGACCCAGTACTTC. Protein product: CASSLIGTGTQYF.

This clonotype has a count of ten or more. This chain uses TRBV6-1 with TRBJ2-7, with D unresolved. Germline lookup yields CDR1 MNHNS and CDR2 SASEGT. This CDR3 has 12 amino acids. V was clipped by 2 bases and J by 9 bases, with 11 bases between them. In DNA, the CDR3 is TGTGCCAGCAGTGAACGGTTGCTTAGGCAGTACGTC. Its translation is CASSERLLRQYV.

The chain joins TRBV29-1 to TRBJ2-4, with 7 bases aligning to TRBD1. The V gene end was trimmed by 5 bases and the J gene end by 9 bases; junction bases not matched to a gene: 7. Germline lookup yields CDR1 SQVTM and CDR2 ANQGSEA. This CDR3 spans 12 amino acids. Here the CDR3 reads CSVLTGRGIQYF. CDR3 DNA sequence: TGCAGCGTTCTGACAGGGCGTGGCATTCAGTACTTC.

This clonotype was observed many times. This chain connects TRBV29-1 to TRBJ2-2, with 11 bases that match TRBD1. Trimming took 6 bases from V and 7 from J; bases not matched to a gene: 10. CDR1 and CDR2 (germline): SQVTM, ANQGSEA. CDR3 length equals 15 residues. In nucleotides, the CDR3 is TGCAGCGTGCGGGGACAGGGGGGAAATGACGGGGAGCTGTTTTTT. It codes for CSVRGQGGNDGELFF.

In its sample, this clonotype was seen many times. The chain combines TRBV10-3 with TRBJ2-4; the match to TRBD2 covers 9 bases. Germline trimming cut 3 bases from V and 4 bases from J; bases unmatched to any gene: 13. The CDR3 contains 18 residues. Germline loops: CDR1 ENHRY, CDR2 SYGVKD. CDR3 amino acids: CAISDDVPGLAVKNIQYF. The CDR3 DNA sequence: TGTGCCATCAGTGACGATGTTCCGGGACTAGCAGTTAAAAACATTCAGTACTTC.

This clonotype came up many times. The chain combines TRBV7-2 with TRBJ2-7; 9 bases line up with TRBD2. This CDR3 has 16 amino acids. The V segment lost 5 bases and the J segment 3 bases; nucleotides outside the gene matches: 11. Germline lookup yields CDR1 SGHTA and CDR2 FQGNSA. CDR3 bases: TGTGCCAGCAGCCGCTCCCCTATAGCGGGAGTCTACGAGCAGTACTTC. It is translated as CASSRSPIAGVYEQYF. Based on the CDR3 plus reference TRBV7-2 and TRBJ2-7, the full variable domain is GAGVSQSPSNKVTEKGKDVELRCDPISGHTALYWYRQSLGQGLEFLIYFQGNSAPDKSGLPSDRFSAERTGGSVSTLTIQRTQQEDSAVYLCASSRSPIAGVYEQYFGPGTRLTVT.

V gene TRBV20-1 combines with J gene TRBJ2-5; 11 positions match TRBD2. V gave up 3 bases and J gave up 7 bases; unmatched junction bases: 19. The CDR3 consists of 18 residues. The V gene's germline CDR1 is DFQATT and CDR2 SNEGSKA (reference sequence). The CDR3 DNA reads TGCAGTGCTAGCGACCCCCTAGCGGGGGGTCCGGCCAGTGCGACCCAGTACTTC. Protein product: CSASDPLAGGPASATQYF.

There are many counts of this clonotype. CDR3 amino acids: CASSATSGAFYEQYF. The CDR3 nucleotides read TGTGCCAGCAGTGCTACTAGCGGGGCCTTCTACGAGCAGTACTTC. This chain uses TRBV28 with TRBJ2-7, with 10 positions matching TRBD2. Germline V lookup: CDR1 MDHEN, CDR2 SYDVKM. The CDR3 runs to 15 residues. The ends lost 5 bases at V and 3 bases at J; junction bases unmatched: 7.

This clonotype was seen repeatedly, ten times or more. The chain links TRBV5-1 to TRBJ1-1, with TRBD1 identical over 7 bases. Germline values: CDR1 SGHRS, CDR2 YFSETQ. Unmatched junction bases numbered 7, after V lost 2 bases and J lost 6 bases. The CDR3 consists of 14 residues. CDR3 region: CASSLYRGTAEAFF. CDR3 in DNA: TGCGCCAGCAGCTTATACAGGGGAACAGCTGAAGCTTTCTTT.

The sample holds many counts of this clonotype. This chain connects TRBV24-1 to TRBJ1-6; D gene uncertain. V was clipped by 9 bases and J by 8 bases, with 16 bases between them. The CDR3 sequence is 14 residues long. Germline CDR1 is KGHDR and CDR2 is SFDVKD. CDR3 protein: CATSPVLVDSPLHF. The CDR3 DNA reads as TGTGCCACCTCCCCTGTTTTGGTGGATTCACCCCTCCACTTT.

This clonotype was counted at least ten times. The chain is built from TRBV20-1 and TRBJ2-5; no reliable D call. The CDR3 sequence is 14 residues long. The V gene lost 1 base and the J gene lost 1 base, with 10 bases spanning the gap. Germline CDR1 DFQATT, CDR2 SNEGSKA (reference sequence). CDR3 in amino acids: CSARGLGIQETQYF. The CDR3 DNA reads as TGCAGTGCTAGAGGGCTAGGGATCCAAGAGACCCAGTACTTC.

This clonotype has at least ten counts. V usage is TRBV27 and J usage is TRBJ1-3; a possible D gene is TRBD1 (5 bases). Between the trimmed V and J ends, which lost 0 bases and 3 bases, there was a span of 9 bases. Germline lookup yields CDR1 MNHEY and CDR2 SMNVEV (reference sequence). The CDR3 runs 15 residues. In nucleotides, the CDR3 is TGTGCCAGCAGTTTATCCGGGGGGAGTGGAAACACCATATATTTT. Translation: CASSLSGGSGNTIYF.

This clonotype was observed a handful of times. The chain is built from TRBV27 and TRBJ2-1; a weak D match, TRBD1 (7 bases). With 10 bases removed from V and 3 bases from J, the gap between germline ends came to 19 bases. The CDR3 has 15 amino acids. CDR1 is MNHEY, CDR2 SMNVEV, per germline (reference sequence). The CDR3 DNA is TGTGCCACTCAGGGGGGTCCTAAGGTCTACAATGAGCAGTTCTTC. This codes for CATQGGPKVYNEQFF.

This clonotype was counted many times. The chain uses TRBV4-3 and TRBJ2-3, with D possibly TRBD1 on 6 matching bases. Trimming took off 4 bases at V and 10 bases at J, with 15 bases between the two ends. CDR1 is LGHNA, CDR2 YSLEER, per germline. This CDR3 is built from 13 residues. For the CDR3, the DNA is TGCGCCAGCAGCCCCGGGGACAATAAGTCGCAGTATTTT. Protein product: CASSPGDNKSQYF.

This clonotype was observed many times. The chain has TRBV7-3 and TRBJ2-1, with TRBD2 matching over 11 bases. The CDR3 is 16 amino acids. Germline assignment: CDR1 SGHTA and CDR2 FQGTGA. The V gene end was trimmed by 0 bases and the J gene end by 7 bases; junction bases not matched to a gene: 5. The CDR3 DNA sequence: TGTGCCAGCAGCTTAACAACTAGCGGGAGTTTAAATGAGCAGTTCTTC. It is translated as CASSLTTSGSLNEQFF.

This clonotype was seen repeatedly, ten times or more. For the CDR3, the DNA is TGCGCCAGCAGCCAAGGGAGCGGGGGGGCACAGACCGGGGAGCTGTTTTTT. It codes for CASSQGSGGAQTGELFF. The genes are TRBV4-1 and TRBJ2-2, with 10 bases identical to TRBD2. The CDR3 is made up of 17 amino acids. CDR1 is MGHRA and CDR2 is YSYEKL in the germline V gene. V lost 1 base and J lost 5; bases outside the gene matches: 7.

This clonotype was counted many times. V usage is TRBV5-4 and J usage is TRBJ2-2; 7 nucleotides agree with TRBD2. V shed 2 bases and J 2 bases; nucleotides not matched to a gene: 6. Germline CDR1 is SGHNT and CDR2 is YYREEE (reference sequence). The CDR3 runs 16 residues. The CDR3 DNA reads TGTGCCAGCAGCTTCTTGACTAGCCCTAACACCGGGGAGCTGTTTTTT. This translates into CASSFLTSPNTGELFF.

This clonotype was counted ten times or more. The chain has TRBV7-9 and TRBJ1-5, with 9 bases identical to TRBD1. V gave up 5 bases and J gave up 6 bases; unmatched junction bases: 5. CDR3 length: 14 amino acids. CDR1 and CDR2 (germline): SEHNR, FQNEAQ (reference sequence). CDR3 nucleotide sequence: TGTGCCAGCAGCCTAACAGGGGGCAGTCAGCCCCAGCATTTT. This codes for CASSLTGGSQPQHF.